The 26 T cell receptor beta chains below come from one sample, sequenced in a study of identical twins. One entry per CDR3 protein results from TCRdb running MiXCR on the 5' RACE reads. The data hold 250,000 or so distinct CDR3 sequences, with about 13% observed a single time. This sample also belongs to another study, concerning yellow fever vaccine responses in identical twins.

The sequenced sample was memory (CD45RO+) T cells sorted from blood. The receptors come from a woman aged 18-30 years in good health.

J is TRBJ2-1 and V is TRBV27; 8 positions agree with TRBD2. The CDR3 contains 16 residues. Losses at the gene ends were 6 bases for V and 10 bases for J; bases not matched to a gene: 17. CDR1 and CDR2 (germline): MNHEY, SMNVEV (reference sequence). The CDR3 coding sequence is TGTGCCAGCAGCACCCAAGGCCTAGCGGGTACGCAGGAGCAGTTCTTC. The encoded protein is CASSTQGLAGTQEQFF.

This clonotype was seen a handful of times. The chain has TRBV29-1 and TRBJ2-7; the D call may be TRBD1 or TRBD2 (5 bases each). This CDR3 spans 13 amino acids. Germline V CDR1 and CDR2: SQVTM, ANQGSEA. V lost 6 bases to trimming and J lost 7 bases, with 19 bases between them. CDR3 amino acids: CSVGAGRAREQYF. In nucleotides, the CDR3 is TGCAGCGTCGGGGCAGGACGGGCGCGAGAGCAGTACTTC.

In this sample, this clonotype turned up many times. V usage is TRBV5-1 and J usage is TRBJ2-7; D is perhaps TRBD1 (7 bases). The CDR3 has 13 residues. V lost 4 bases to trimming and J lost 7 bases, with 15 bases between them. In germline, CDR1 is SGHRS, CDR2 YFSETQ. Written as DNA, the CDR3 is TGCGCCAGCAGCCCAGAGACAGGGAGGGAGCAGTACTTC. Residues: CASSPETGREQYF. The full variable domain, its missing parts supplied by reference TRBV5-1 and TRBJ2-7, is KAGVTQTPRYLIKTRGQQVTLSCSPISGHRSVSWYQQTPGQGLQFLFEYFSETQRNKGNFPGRFSGRQFSNSRSEMNVSTLELGDSALYLCASSPETGREQYFGPGTRLTVT.

The sample holds a few counts of this clonotype. The rearrangement joins TRBV7-2 to TRBJ2-1; D unresolved. Per germline, CDR1 SGHTA and CDR2 FQGNSA. V was clipped by 2 bases and J by 8 bases, with 13 bases between them. The CDR3 runs to 14 residues. The CDR3 bases are TGTGCCAGCAGCTTACTAATAGCCGGGCATGAGCAGTTCTTC. Translated: CASSLLIAGHEQFF.

V and J are TRBV6-4 and TRBJ1-2; TRBD1 agrees at 9 bases. Germline CDR1 and CDR2: MRHNA and SNTAGT. V was clipped by 6 bases and J by 7 bases; unmatched bases: 6. There are 13 residues in the CDR3. CDR3 region: CASRKTGGSGYTF. Here the CDR3 DNA reads TGTGCCAGCAGGAAAACAGGGGGCTCTGGCTACACCTTC.

This sequence joins TRBV28 and TRBJ2-7; 10 bases line up with TRBD2. Germline assignment: CDR1 MDHEN and CDR2 SYDVKM. V shed 4 bases, J shed 2 bases, and the junction held 8 bases outside the gene matches. CDR3 length: 16 amino acids. The CDR3 bases are TGTGCCAGCAGTTCGCCTAGCGGGAGTAGGACCTACGAGCAGTACTTC. Translated, it gives CASSSPSGSRTYEQYF.

J is TRBJ2-2 and V is TRBV7-2; perhaps D is TRBD1 or TRBD2 (5 bases each). The CDR3 is made up of 13 amino acids. Trimming pared 8 bases from V and 4 bases from J, leaving 11 bases between. Germline lookup yields CDR1 SGHTA and CDR2 FQGNSA. This CDR3 reads CASGRDPTGELFF. The CDR3 nucleotides are TGTGCCAGCGGAAGGGACCCCACCGGGGAGCTGTTTTTT.

This clonotype was observed a handful of times. V and J are TRBV5-1 and TRBJ1-1, with D maybe TRBD1 (5 bases). The CDR3 is 14 residues long. Looked up from germline, CDR1 is SGHRS and CDR2 is YFSETQ. The germline V and J ends were trimmed by 0 bases and 5 bases, with 11 bases remaining between them. The CDR3 here is CASSLAGMSTEAFF. The DNA of the CDR3 is TGCGCCAGCAGCTTGGCAGGGATGAGTACTGAAGCTTTCTTT.

V and J are TRBV9 and TRBJ2-2; D possibly corresponds to TRBD1 (5 bases). V shed 4 bases and J shed 6 bases, with 13 bases lying between them. This CDR3 region has 14 residues. Germline V gene lookup returns CDR1 SGDLS and CDR2 YYNGEE. CDR3 protein: CASSTLTGSGELFF. As DNA, the CDR3 is TGTGCCAGCAGCACGCTAACAGGATCCGGGGAGCTGTTTTTT.

This clonotype was detected a few times. The genes are TRBV20-1 and TRBJ2-7; D is possibly TRBD1 or TRBD2 (5 bases each). The CDR3 spans 16 residues. CDR1 and CDR2 from the germline V gene are DFQATT and SNEGSKA (reference sequence). With 3 bases removed from V and 3 bases from J, the gap between germline ends came to 21 bases. DNA for the CDR3: TGCAGTGCTAGGGGACGGCTTCAAATGAGGTTCTACGAGCAGTACTTC. Its protein is CSARGRLQMRFYEQYF.

Of note for this clonotype: A much larger clone differs by one base, so this may be a read error. This rearrangement joins TRBV20-1 to TRBJ2-1, with a weak D call TRBD2 (6 bases). Germline V gives CDR1 DFQATT, CDR2 SNEGSKA (reference sequence). The CDR3 runs to 13 residues. The CDR3 nucleotides are TGCAGGGCCGGTGGGGGGATTTACAATGAGCAGTTCTTC. Translation: CRAGGGIYNEQFF.

This clonotype was seen a handful of times. CDR3 sequence: CASRAVTGEVGEQFF. Here the CDR3 DNA reads TGTGCCAGCAGGGCTGTGACAGGGGAGGTTGGTGAGCAGTTCTTC. The chain joins TRBV27 to TRBJ2-1, with 8 bases identical to TRBD1. Germline-derived CDR1 and CDR2 are MNHEY and SMNVEV (reference sequence). V lost 6 bases and J lost 9; bases outside the gene matches: 13. This CDR3 comprises 15 residues.

This clonotype was seen just once. The rearrangement joins TRBV6-4 to TRBJ2-3, with D possibly being TRBD1 or TRBD2 (5 bases each). Trimming left V 5 bases short and J 3 bases short, with 12 bases between. The CDR3 covers 14 residues. The germline V gene has CDR1 MRHNA and CDR2 SNTAGT. CDR3 DNA: TGTGCCAGCAGTATTCTCGGGACGACAGATACGCAGTATTTT. This translates into CASSILGTTDTQYF.

The rearrangement joins TRBV20-1 to TRBJ2-3; no clear D. The CDR3 is 14 amino acids. The germline gives CDR1 DFQATT, CDR2 SNEGSKA (reference sequence). With 6 bases removed from V and 6 bases from J, the gap between germline ends came to 19 bases. In nucleotides, the CDR3 is TGCAGTGCCCCTCCGAGGCTAGGAGCCGATACGCAGTATTTT. This translates into CSAPPRLGADTQYF.

The gene calls are TRBV19 and TRBJ2-7; D may be TRBD1 (7 bases). Trimming cost V 6 bases and J 1 base, with 19 bases left between them. Germline V gene sequence: CDR1 LNHDA, CDR2 SQIVND (reference sequence). CDR3 length: 16 residues. The CDR3 nucleotides are TGTGCCAGTAGAGAGAGGGCGGGACAGTTATCCTACGAGCAGTACTTC. Translated: CASRERAGQLSYEQYF.

A few counts support this clonotype. This chain links TRBV11-2 with TRBJ2-2; 12 bases are a match to TRBD2. This CDR3 comprises 16 residues. Germline V gene lookup returns CDR1 SGHAT and CDR2 FQNNGV. V shed 5 bases, J shed 6 bases, and the junction held 7 bases outside the gene matches. CDR3 residues: CASSERLAGEAGELFF. The CDR3 DNA is TGTGCCAGCAGCGAAAGACTAGCGGGAGAAGCCGGGGAGCTGTTTTTT.

This clonotype has a handful of counts. This may arise from a read error, as a much more abundant clone is one base away. This sequence joins TRBV2 and TRBJ2-1; D not certain. CDR1 is SNHLY, CDR2 FYNNEI, per germline. The CDR3 totals 11 residues. V was trimmed by 4 bases and J by 6 bases, leaving 4 bases between them. Written as DNA, the CDR3 is TGTGCCAGCAGTGTGGGCAATGAGCAGTTCTTC. It translates to CASSVGNEQFF.

The chain has TRBV29-1 and TRBJ2-2, with 15 positions matching TRBD2. Germline assignment: CDR1 SQVTM and CDR2 ANQGSEA. The CDR3 length is 15 residues. V was pared by 7 bases and J by 5 bases, with 5 bases of the junction left unmatched. The CDR3 bases are TGCAGCGCCGCGGGACTAGCGGGGGGAACCGGGGAGCTGTTTTTT. It encodes CSAAGLAGGTGELFF.

This clonotype occurred a few times. This chain uses TRBV20-1 with TRBJ2-5; no firm D call. The CDR3 length is 18 residues. V lost 0 bases, J lost 1 base, and 21 bases lay in between. The V gene's germline CDR1 is DFQATT and CDR2 SNEGSKA (reference sequence). Here the CDR3 DNA reads TGCAGTGCTAGAGATCTGGAGTCGGACCGAAGAATCCAAGAGACCCAGTACTTC. This gives the protein CSARDLESDRRIQETQYF.

Here the CDR3 DNA reads TGCGCCAGCAGCGGCAGGGACACCGGGGAGCTGTTTTTT. Translation: CASSGRDTGELFF. The rearrangement links TRBV5-1 to TRBJ2-2; D may be TRBD1 (5 bases). Looked up from germline, CDR1 is SGHRS and CDR2 is YFSETQ. V was trimmed by 4 bases and J by 3 bases, leaving 7 bases between them. This CDR3 has 13 residues.

The rearrangement joins TRBV5-5 to TRBJ1-4; D is uncertain. This CDR3 has 13 residues. Germline CDR1 and CDR2: SGHKS and YYEKEE (reference sequence). With 4 bases removed from V and 4 bases from J, the gap between germline ends came to 8 bases. The CDR3 sequence is CASSPRYNEKLFF. The CDR3 DNA reads as TGTGCCAGCAGCCCCAGGTATAATGAAAAACTGTTTTTT.

V and J are TRBV5-6 and TRBJ2-7; 7 bases line up with TRBD2. After removal of 1 base from V and 1 base from J, the junction contained 8 bases not matched to a gene. This CDR3 region has 16 residues. Looked up from germline, CDR1 is SGHDT and CDR2 is YYEEEE. CDR3 coding DNA: TGTGCCAGCAGCTTGATCCTTCTGGGGGGGTCCTACGAGCAGTACTTC. Translated: CASSLILLGGSYEQYF.

In this sample, this clonotype turned up many times. J is TRBJ2-3 and V is TRBV20-1; 11 bases are shared with TRBD2. The V and J ends lost 2 bases and 4 bases, in that order; junction bases with no gene match: 2. CDR1 is DFQATT and CDR2 is SNEGSKA in the germline V gene (reference sequence). This CDR3 has 14 residues. As DNA, the CDR3 is TGCAGTGCTAGATTAGCGGGAGGGCCAGATACGCAGTATTTT. Amino acid sequence: CSARLAGGPDTQYF.

There are a few counts of this clonotype. The chain employs TRBV9 and TRBJ2-1; D is unclear. The germline CDR1 and CDR2 sequences are SGDLS and YYNGEE. The CDR3 sequence is 12 residues long. Trimming took off 5 bases at V and 7 bases at J, with 10 bases between the two ends. CDR3 protein: CASRGMENEQFF. In nucleotides, the CDR3 is TGTGCCAGCAGGGGTATGGAGAATGAGCAGTTCTTC.

This clonotype was counted many times. J is TRBJ1-1 and V is TRBV2; D is unresolved. Germline V CDR1 and CDR2: SNHLY, FYNNEI. V shed 4 bases and J shed 5 bases, with 5 bases lying between them. This CDR3 contains 11 residues. CDR3 coding DNA: TGTGCCAGCAGTGGGGATACTGAAGCTTTCTTT. This encodes CASSGDTEAFF.

This clonotype came up many times. The rearrangement links TRBV6-5 to TRBJ2-3; D is undetermined. V dropped 2 bases and J dropped 2 bases, with 5 bases sitting between them. This CDR3 comprises 13 residues. CDR1 and CDR2 from the germline V gene are MNHEY and SVGAGI. The CDR3 coding sequence is TGTGCCAGCAGTTACCGATACACAGATACGCAGTATTTT. Its translation is CASSYRYTDTQYF.